The entry below describes one T cell receptor (beta chain). The data originate from a study of blood T cell repertoires in COVID-19. Each recovered donor of Cohort 3 presented with two negative PCRs, clearance, or symptom resolution. Sequenced by immunoSEQ multiplex PCR; TCRdb stores in-frame clones only, minus some. The sample yields 190,000 or so clones, approximately 83% seen once. Germline CDR1 and CDR2: LNHDA and SQIVND (reference sequence). Trimming stripped 3 bases from V and 4 bases from J, with 9 bases between. The CDR3 covers 14 residues. Input material: PBMCs or T cells enriched from blood (not recorded which). The rearrangement uses TRBV19 and TRBJ1-4, with a weak D call TRBD1 (6 bases). This clonotype was obtained from a man between 35 and 55 years old who had recovered from COVID-19. CDR3 nucleotides: TGTGCCAGTAGTATGCCCAGGGGTAATGAAAAACTGTTTTTT. Protein product: CASSMPRGNEKLFF. The full variable domain, rest sourced from reference TRBV19 and TRBJ1-4, is DGGITQSPKYLFRKEGQNVTLSCEQNLNHDAMYWYRQDPGQGLRLIYYSQIVNDFQKGDIAEGYSVSREKKESFPLTVTSAQKNPTAFYLCASSMPRGNEKLFFGSGTQLSVL.